Shown below are 24 T cell receptor beta chains from a single sample sequenced in a study of T cells in localized non-small cell lung cancer. Clones were sequenced by immunoSEQ multiplex PCR, and TCRdb holds only the in-frame ones, with some missing. This table has about 2,600 clones, around 26% appearing once. This material consisted of lung tumor tissue, taken before any cancer treatment. The receptors come from a male donor at least 60 years old with stage I lung adenocarcinoma.

The CDR3 nucleotides are TGTGCCACCAGCAGGTCTCCTCTGGGGGATACGCAGTATTTT. The encoded protein is CATSRSPLGDTQYF. This chain joins TRBV15 and TRBJ2-3, with D unclear. The CDR3 is 14 amino acids. The ends were cut back, 3 bases at V and 6 bases at J, with 13 bases in the middle. Germline V gene data show CDR1 as LNHNV and CDR2 as YYDKDF (reference sequence).

This clone turned up a few times. The chain has TRBV6-8 and TRBJ2-2; TRBD2 is a possible D gene (6 bases). The ends were cut back, 5 bases at V and 4 bases at J, with 14 bases in the middle. The germline V gene encodes CDR1 MNHGY and CDR2 SAAAGT. The CDR3 has 15 residues. The CDR3 is CASSPGLLLTGELFF. In DNA form, the CDR3 reads TGTGCCAGCAGTCCGGGACTCCTACTCACCGGGGAGCTGTTTTTT.

The table lists this clone with a few counts. The chain links TRBV4-1 to TRBJ1-6; TRBD1 might be the D (6 bases). Deletions cut 0 bases from V and 6 bases from J, with 12 bases between. This CDR3 comprises 16 residues. Germline CDR1 reads MGHRA; CDR2 reads YSYEKL. Here the CDR3 reads CASSQDRGQSNSPLHF. The CDR3 nucleotides are TGCGCCAGCAGCCAAGATCGAGGACAGAGTAATTCACCCCTCCACTTT.

About this clone: Different DNA sequences within this sample yield the same CDR3. V gene TRBV30 combines with J gene TRBJ1-4, with TRBD1 matching 7 bases. The CDR3 runs 12 residues. The trim removed 2 bases at V and 10 bases at J, leaving 4 bases unmatched. The germline V gene has CDR1 GTSNPN and CDR2 SVGIG (reference sequence). The CDR3 DNA sequence: TGTGCCTGGAGTAAGGGGGCGGGAAAACTGTTTTTT. This codes for CAWSKGAGKLFF.

This clone was picked up a small number of times. The chain couples TRBV9 to TRBJ1-1; possibly TRBD1 for D (5 bases). The CDR3 contains 19 residues. Between the trimmed V and J ends, which lost 6 bases and 0 bases, there was a span of 27 bases. CDR1 and CDR2 (germline): SGDLS, YYNGEE. The CDR3 loop is CASTRDGIQGRYVNTEAFF. In nucleotides, the CDR3 is TGTGCCAGCACCCGAGATGGGATCCAGGGCCGGTACGTGAACACTGAAGCTTTCTTT.

The genes are TRBV5-1 and TRBJ2-3, with 11 bases lining up with TRBD2. The germline gives CDR1 SGHRS, CDR2 YFSETQ. This CDR3 is 18 amino acids long. V lost 4 bases to trimming and J lost 2 bases; unmatched junction nucleotides: 12. In DNA form, the CDR3 reads TGCGCCAGCAGCCAGCGGACTAGCGGGCACTTCCTCACAGATACGCAGTATTTT. Amino acids: CASSQRTSGHFLTDTQYF. The variable domain in full, with the rest retrieved from reference TRBV5-1 and TRBJ2-3, is KAGVTQTPRYLIKTRGQQVTLSCSPISGHRSVSWYQQTPGQGLQFLFEYFSETQRNKGNFPGRFSGRQFSNSRSEMNVSTLELGDSALYLCASSQRTSGHFLTDTQYFGPGTRLTVL.

This clone has a handful of counts. The gene calls are TRBV11-3 and TRBJ2-3; 9 bases fit TRBD2. J gave up 2 bases and V 3 bases, and 6 bases lay outside the gene matches. The CDR3 consists of 16 residues. In germline, CDR1 is SGHNT, CDR2 YENEEA. The CDR3 here is CASSLLVAGDTDTQYF. The CDR3 DNA is TGTGCCAGCAGCTTGTTGGTAGCGGGGGACACAGATACGCAGTATTTT.

By frequency in the sample, this clone is medium-sized (0.01 to 0.1%). The chain couples TRBV11-3 to TRBJ1-1, with D uncertain. Looked up from germline, CDR1 is SGHNT and CDR2 is YENEEA. CDR3 length: 15 amino acids. Deletions cut 2 bases from V and 0 bases from J, with 10 bases between. The CDR3 coding sequence is TGTGCCAGCAGCTTACGACACAGTTTGAACACTGAAGCTTTCTTT. Translating it yields CASSLRHSLNTEAFF. The full variable domain, its missing parts supplied by reference TRBV11-3 and TRBJ1-1, is EAGVVQSPRYKIIEKKQPVAFWCNPISGHNTLYWYLQNLGQGPELLIRYENEEAVDDSQLPKDRFSAERLKGVDSTLKIQPAELGDSAVYLCASSLRHSLNTEAFFGQGTRLTVV.

This clone was counted a few times. The V call is TRBV9, the J call TRBJ1-5; 7 bases match TRBD1. The CDR3 totals 14 residues. The germline CDR1 and CDR2 sequences are SGDLS and YYNGEE. V shed 5 bases, J shed 7 bases, and the junction held 9 bases outside the gene matches. Here the CDR3 DNA reads TGTGCCAGCAGTGGACAGGCGGACCGCCAGCCCCAGCATTTT. Protein sequence: CASSGQADRQPQHF.

This chain uses TRBV29-1 with TRBJ1-2; D is uncertain. CDR3 length equals 13 residues. Germline V gene sequence: CDR1 SQVTM, CDR2 ANQGSEA. The germline V and J ends were trimmed by 0 bases and 2 bases, with 7 bases remaining between them. This CDR3 reads CSVEEFRNYGYTF. CDR3 bases: TGCAGCGTTGAAGAATTCAGGAACTATGGCTACACCTTC.

The chain links TRBV18 to TRBJ2-2, with TRBD1 matching 8 bases. V lost 3 bases to trimming and J lost 0 bases; unmatched junction nucleotides: 0. Germline CDR1 and CDR2: KGHSH and LQKENI. There are 15 residues in the CDR3. Written as DNA, the CDR3 is TGTGCCAGCTCACCGGGACAGGCGAACACCGGGGAGCTGTTTTTT. Its translation is CASSPGQANTGELFF.

The chain joins TRBV28 to TRBJ1-5; 8 bases line up with TRBD1. There are 13 residues in the CDR3. Germline V gene lookup returns CDR1 MDHEN and CDR2 SYDVKM. V shed 4 bases and J 15 bases; nucleotides not matched to a gene: 11. This CDR3 is CASSWGQAGASHF. DNA of the CDR3: TGTGCCAGCAGTTGGGGACAGGCAGGGGCTTCGCATTTT.

In its sample, this clone was seen a few times. The gene calls are TRBV30 and TRBJ1-2, with a weak D call TRBD1 (5 bases). The V and J ends lost 1 base and 1 base respectively, with 7 bases between them. The CDR3 runs to 13 residues. Germline V gene sequence: CDR1 GTSNPN, CDR2 SVGIG (reference sequence). CDR3 sequence: CAWSEGVNYGYTF. DNA for the CDR3: TGTGCCTGGAGTGAAGGGGTTAACTATGGCTACACCTTC.

This clone was observed a few times. CDR3 nucleotide sequence: TGTGCCAGCAGTGAAGCGGCGACACCGAGTTCCTACGAGCAGTACTTC. Protein sequence: CASSEAATPSSYEQYF. The V and J genes are TRBV6-1 and TRBJ2-7; D remains ambiguous. V lost 0 bases to trimming and J lost 1 base, with 13 bases between them. Germline loops: CDR1 MNHNS, CDR2 SASEGT. There are 16 residues in the CDR3.

This clone is medium-sized in the sample. The CDR3 region is CASSPNHRTGTRGEQYF. In DNA form, the CDR3 reads TGTGCCAGCAGCCCAAACCATCGGACAGGGACAAGGGGGGAGCAGTACTTC. The chain employs TRBV11-3 and TRBJ2-7; 8 bases align to TRBD1. The germline V gene encodes CDR1 SGHNT and CDR2 YENEEA. CDR3 length equals 17 residues. With 5 bases clipped from V and 7 bases from J, the junction kept 19 bases outside the gene matches.

By share, this clone counts as medium-sized. The chain is built from TRBV28 and TRBJ1-6; D gene ambiguous. Germline V lookup: CDR1 MDHEN, CDR2 SYDVKM. The CDR3 consists of 13 residues. V was shortened by 3 bases and J by 10 bases, with 10 bases between the two germline ends. In DNA, the CDR3 is TGTGCCAGCAGTTTTCTTGCAGGCTCACCCCTCCACTTT. Translating it yields CASSFLAGSPLHF.

This clone turned up a few times. The chain has TRBV15 and TRBJ1-1; a possible D gene is TRBD1 (6 bases). The CDR3 length is 16 residues. Trimming cost V 1 base and J 11 bases, with 23 bases left between them. Looked up from germline, CDR1 is LNHNV and CDR2 is YYDKDF (reference sequence). The CDR3 sequence is CATSRGWGAEGREAFF. For the CDR3, the DNA is TGTGCCACCAGCAGAGGCTGGGGGGCGGAAGGTCGGGAGGCTTTCTTT.

In its sample, this clone was seen a few times. The chain combines TRBV11-3 with TRBJ1-1, with 9 bases matching TRBD1. The V gene end was trimmed by 5 bases and the J gene end by 11 bases; junction bases not matched to a gene: 18. CDR3 size: 16 residues. Germline V CDR1 and CDR2: SGHNT, YENEEA. The CDR3 is CASSHRTGETWAEAFF. The CDR3 DNA reads as TGTGCCAGCAGCCATAGGACAGGGGAAACTTGGGCCGAGGCTTTCTTT.

As to this clone: Owing to an unread or ambiguous base, the encoded residue is reported as X. The genes are TRBV7-7 and TRBJ1-5; D is unclear. This CDR3 comprises 16 residues. Germline V gene sequence: CDR1 SSHAT, CDR2 FNYEAQ (reference sequence). The CDR3 sequence: CXRTYKAGCSNQPQHF. The DNA for the CDR3 is TGTGYCAGAACCTATAAGGCGGGTTGCAGCAATCAGCCCCAGCATTTT.

This clone has more than one count but fewer than ten. This chain links TRBV11-3 with TRBJ1-1; D not resolved. Trimming cost V 4 bases and J 2 bases, with 11 bases left between them. The length of the CDR3 is 14 residues. Per the germline V gene, CDR1 is SGHNT and CDR2 is YENEEA. The CDR3 reads CASSSRTDNTEAFF. The DNA for the CDR3 is TGTGCCAGCAGCTCCCGGACGGATAACACTGAAGCTTTCTTT. Combining the CDR3 with reference TRBV11-3 and TRBJ1-1 gives the whole variable domain EAGVVQSPRYKIIEKKQPVAFWCNPISGHNTLYWYLQNLGQGPELLIRYENEEAVDDSQLPKDRFSAERLKGVDSTLKIQPAELGDSAVYLCASSSRTDNTEAFFGQGTRLTVV.

This clone is deemed large. The chain has TRBV30 and TRBJ2-7; no clear D. V lost 3 bases and J 5 bases, leaving 11 bases between the germline ends. There are 12 residues in the CDR3. From germline, CDR1 is GTSNPN and CDR2 SVGIG (reference sequence). The CDR3 coding sequence is TGTGCCTGGAGGTATGGAAGGAACGAGCAGTACTTC. This codes for CAWRYGRNEQYF.

The chain uses TRBV5-1 and TRBJ1-3; possibly TRBD1 for D (5 bases). Per the germline V gene, CDR1 is SGHRS and CDR2 is YFSETQ. The CDR3 contains 15 residues. Trimming cost V 2 bases and J 0 bases, with 9 bases left between them. The CDR3 here is CASSFDSYSGNTIYF. CDR3 sequence (DNA): TGCGCCAGCAGCTTTGACAGCTACTCTGGAAACACCATATATTTT.

Judged by abundance, this clone is medium-sized. DNA for the CDR3: TGTGCCAGCAGTGCACAGTTACCCACAGATACGCAGTATTTT. Translated, it gives CASSAQLPTDTQYF. The J gene is TRBJ2-3, the V gene TRBV9; D uncertain. There are 14 residues in the CDR3. Germline CDR1 and CDR2: SGDLS and YYNGEE. V lost 5 bases to trimming and J lost 2 bases, with 12 bases between them.

The chain uses TRBV30 and TRBJ2-5; D might be TRBD1 or TRBD2, each matching 5 bases. The CDR3 is 12 amino acids. From germline, CDR1 is GTSNPN and CDR2 SVGIG (reference sequence). CDR3 protein: CALRGPGETQYF. CDR3 in DNA: TGTGCTCTCCGGGGCCCCGGGGAGACCCAGTACTTC.